This T cell receptor beta chain came from a study of CD8+CD57+ T cells in acquired aplastic anemia. This clonotype was recorded at least ten times. What it binds is unknown. Trimming stripped 3 bases from V and 1 base from J, with 13 bases between. Germline assignment: CDR1 DFQATT and CDR2 SNEGSKA (reference sequence). CDR3 size: 14 residues. Study-level findings and limits: Patients and controls shared approximately 30 CD8+ CDR3 sequences, highly expressed in patients.

Sequencing involved patients with CD8+CD57+ cell expansion previously shown by flow cytometry. Each patient gave a blood sample that was collected before any therapy had been received. Profiling that covered TCR beta VDJ and CDR3 relied on genomic DNA as its template. From the reads, TCRdb called clonotypes with MiXCR, one entry per CDR3 protein. The sample lists 150,000 to 180,000 distinct CDR3 sequences, about 52% occurring once. The clonotype was recovered from a human donor with aplastic anemia. The chain couples TRBV20-1 to TRBJ2-7; D perhaps matches TRBD2 (5 bases). Sequenced sample: sorted CD4+, CD8+, or CD8+CD57+ T cells (not recorded which) from PBMCs. The CDR3 DNA reads as TGCAGTGCTAGGCCCCGGGATTCATCCTACGAGCAGTACTTC. Its translation: CSARPRDSSYEQYF.